These T cell receptor beta chains were read from a single sample in a study of beta chain features in type 1 diabetes. The protocol was immunoSEQ multiplex PCR, while the TCRdb copy is restricted to in-frame clones and leaves out a portion. The sample includes about 160,000 clones, just over 8% of them seen just once. The sample was central memory CD4+ T cells from blood. These receptors were taken from a woman aged 18 to 35 with type 1 diabetes. Each CDR3 is given with its conserved first and last residue. Each record gives: CDR3 protein, CDR3 DNA, D gene, V gene, J gene, clone size. The D gene is left open where the match is weak. Rows give clone size only sometimes, using once, few, many, or a class for an expanded clone.

CASSSRQGAWETQYF	TGTGCCAGCAGCTCAAGACAGGGGGCATGGGAGACCCAGTACTTC	TRBD1	TRBV5-4	TRBJ2-5	few
CASSWGLAGDAGELFF	TGCGCCAGCAGCTGGGGACTAGCGGGGGATGCCGGGGAGCTGTTTTTT	TRBD2	TRBV5-1	TRBJ2-2	few
CASSVRTDTQYF	TGTGCCAGCAGCGTACGGACAGATACGCAGTATTTT	NA	TRBV5-4	TRBJ2-3	few
CASSRPGTLYNEQFF	TGCGCCAGCAGCCGCCCCGGGACTCTCTACAATGAGCAGTTCTTC	NA	TRBV4-1	TRBJ2-1	NA
CAISGRAGHEQFF	TGTGCCATCAGTGGTCGGGCGGGACATGAGCAGTTCTTC	NA	TRBV10-3	TRBJ2-1	few
CASSLADRDYTGELFF	TGTGCCAGCAGCTTAGCCGACAGGGACTACACCGGGGAGCTGTTTTTT	NA	TRBV11-1	TRBJ2-2	NA
CASSLMAATNEQFF	TGTGCCAGCAGCTTAATGGCGGCGACGAATGAGCAGTTCTTC	NA	TRBV7-9	TRBJ2-1	NA
CASSLGLYTQYF	TGTGCCAGCAGCTTGGGACTATATACGCAGTATTTT	TRBD2	TRBV7-9	TRBJ2-3	many
CASSNLASSYNEQFF	TGTGCCAGTAGCAACCTAGCGAGCTCCTACAATGAGCAGTTCTTC	NA	TRBV19	TRBJ2-1	NA
CASGTGKASTDTQYF	TGTGCCAGCGGGACAGGGAAAGCAAGCACAGATACGCAGTATTTT	TRBD1	TRBV11-2	TRBJ2-3	few
CASSPTGLSYEQYF	TGTGCCAGCTCACCCACAGGCCTCTCCTACGAGCAGTACTTC	NA	TRBV18	TRBJ2-7	few
CASSRDRSYEQYF	TGCGCCAGCAGCCGGGACAGATCCTACGAGCAGTACTTC	TRBD1	TRBV10-2	TRBJ2-7	NA
CASSDGGGFGELFF	TGCGCCAGCAGCGACGGCGGGGGATTCGGGGAGCTGTTTTTT	TRBD2	TRBV4-3	TRBJ2-2	many
CASSPPGSETQYF	TGTGCCAGCAGTCCACCTGGTAGCGAGACCCAGTACTTC	NA	TRBV27	TRBJ2-5	NA
CASSPPWQGGGNEQFF	TGTGCCAGCAGCCCTCCATGGCAGGGGGGTGGGAATGAGCAGTTCTTC	NA	TRBV5-4	TRBJ2-1	NA
CAMAGQSNQPQHF	TGTGCCATGGCAGGACAGAGCAATCAGCCCCAGCATTTT	NA	TRBV6-5	TRBJ1-5	NA
CASQGMNTEAFF	TGTGCTAGTCAGGGGATGAACACTGAAGCTTTCTTT	NA	TRBV12-5	TRBJ1-1	few
CASRPTGGRNTGELFF	TGTGCCAGCAGGCCTACAGGGGGCAGGAACACCGGGGAGCTGTTTTTT	TRBD1	TRBV7-2	TRBJ2-2	many
CASTTARVTPEQYF	TGTGCCAGCACCACGGCTCGGGTCACTCCCGAGCAGTACTTC	NA	TRBV11-3	TRBJ2-7	many
CASSQGTRGTYEQYF	TGCGCCAGCAGCCAAGGGACTAGGGGGACCTACGAGCAGTACTTC	NA	TRBV4-1	TRBJ2-7	NA
CASSPTESSGNTIYF	TGTGCCAGCTCACCAACGGAGTCCTCTGGAAACACCATATATTTT	NA	TRBV18	TRBJ1-3	few
CASSSTGLAAEEQYF	TGTGCCAGCAGCTCGACGGGACTAGCGGCCGAGGAGCAGTACTTC	TRBD2	TRBV7-9	TRBJ2-7	few
CASSQAGDGQPQHF	TGCGCCAGCAGCCAAGCAGGGGACGGTCAGCCCCAGCATTTT	NA	TRBV4-3	TRBJ1-5	NA
CASSSRGWTDTQYF	TGTGCCAGTAGCTCCAGGGGCTGGACAGATACGCAGTATTTT	NA	TRBV19	TRBJ2-3	NA
CASSYSGEQYF	TGTGCCAGCAGTTACTCCGGCGAGCAGTACTTC	NA	TRBV6-5	TRBJ2-7	NA
CASSPRTPYNSPLHF	TGTGCCAGCTCACCACGGACACCTTATAATTCACCCCTCCACTTT	NA	TRBV18	TRBJ1-6	NA
CASSLSGRALETQYF	TGTGCCAGCAGCCTTAGCGGGAGGGCCTTGGAGACCCAGTACTTC	TRBD2	TRBV5-4	TRBJ2-5	NA
CASSQPWTSGSSTDTQYF	TGCGCCAGCAGCCAACCGTGGACTAGCGGGTCTAGCACAGATACGCAGTATTTT	TRBD2	TRBV4-3	TRBJ2-3	NA
CAISGQGVADTQYF	TGTGCCATCAGTGGCCAGGGCGTCGCAGATACGCAGTATTTT	NA	TRBV10-3	TRBJ2-3	many
CASSYKGQGADEQYF	TGTGCCAGCAGTTACAAAGGACAGGGGGCCGACGAGCAGTACTTC	TRBD1	TRBV6-5	TRBJ2-7	few
CASSLEENTEAFF	TGTGCCAGCAGCTTAGAGGAGAACACTGAAGCTTTCTTT	NA	TRBV7-3	TRBJ1-1	few
CASRDSGGYNEQFF	TGTGCCAGCAGAGATAGCGGGGGATACAATGAGCAGTTCTTC	TRBD2	TRBV6-6	TRBJ2-1	once
CASSLAAYEQYF	TGTGCCAGCAGCTTAGCCGCCTACGAGCAGTACTTC	NA	TRBV11-2	TRBJ2-7	NA
CASSWDPTSGGTKTQYF	TGTGCCAGCAGCTGGGACCCGACTAGCGGGGGGACGAAGACCCAGTACTTC	TRBD2	TRBV5-6	TRBJ2-5	NA
CASSAGTGHYEQYF	TGTGCCAGCAGCGCCGGGACAGGGCACTACGAGCAGTACTTC	TRBD1	TRBV9	TRBJ2-7	NA
CASSQDIQVNQPQHF	TGCGCCAGCAGCCAAGATATACAGGTTAATCAGCCCCAGCATTTT	NA	TRBV4-3	TRBJ1-5	few
CASSQGGGRTDTQYF	TGCGCCAGCAGCCAAGGAGGCGGGAGGACAGATACGCAGTATTTT	TRBD2	TRBV4-3	TRBJ2-3	few
CASSSGTSGNEQYF	TGTGCCAGCAGCTCAGGGACTAGCGGGAACGAGCAGTACTTC	TRBD2	TRBV7-2	TRBJ2-7	NA
CATGGSRGGQPQHF	TGCGCCACGGGGGGTTCGAGGGGAGGTCAGCCCCAGCATTTT	NA	TRBV23-1	TRBJ1-5	NA
CASSDSRSPTDTQYF	TGTGCCAGCAGTGACTCGCGGAGCCCCACAGATACGCAGTATTTT	NA	TRBV25-1	TRBJ2-3	NA
CASSLGVGGGARQNIQYF	TGTGCCAGCAGCTTAGGAGTGGGCGGGGGGGCCCGCCAAAACATTCAGTACTTC	TRBD2	TRBV7-6	TRBJ2-4	few
CASSNTLPDKALINYGYTF	TGCGCCAGCAGTAACACCCTGCCGGACAAAGCCCTTATAAACTATGGCTACACCTTC	NA	TRBV5-1	TRBJ1-2	NA
CASSLGVAEETQYF	TGCGCCAGCAGCTTGGGGGTAGCAGAAGAGACCCAGTACTTC	NA	TRBV5-1	TRBJ2-5	NA
CASSPTTSRRSYNEQFF	TGTGCCAGCTCACCCACGACTTCTAGACGGTCCTACAATGAGCAGTTCTTC	NA	TRBV18	TRBJ2-1	many